This T cell receptor (beta chain) was sequenced in a study of cytomegalovirus exposure and HLA in healthy donors. General study findings and limits: The authors later found TCR association rates varying by HLA locus, with DRB1 most and HLA-C fewest. A missense variant in DCLRE1C was later tied to TCR beta V- and J-gene trimming.

The table lists this clone with a few counts. The target antigen is unknown. The PCR had 60 Vbeta and 13 Jbeta primers. The assay was immunoSEQ multiplex PCR, and TCRdb's table has in-frame clones only and misses some. The sample lists more than 110,000 clones, 60% to 80% seen once, with approximately 5.1% in the top ten. The TCR was taken from a male donor in good health and CMV-seronegative. The specimen was PBMCs.

The CDR3 nucleotides read TGTGCCAGCAGCTCCCAGGCCAACACTGAAGCTTTCTTT. Its protein product is CASSSQANTEAFF. The chain couples TRBV7-2 to TRBJ1-1, with unresolved D. This CDR3 contains 13 residues. Trimming shortened V by 4 bases and J by 2 bases, and 8 bases separated the two germline ends. CDR1 is SGHTA and CDR2 is FQGNSA in the germline V gene.